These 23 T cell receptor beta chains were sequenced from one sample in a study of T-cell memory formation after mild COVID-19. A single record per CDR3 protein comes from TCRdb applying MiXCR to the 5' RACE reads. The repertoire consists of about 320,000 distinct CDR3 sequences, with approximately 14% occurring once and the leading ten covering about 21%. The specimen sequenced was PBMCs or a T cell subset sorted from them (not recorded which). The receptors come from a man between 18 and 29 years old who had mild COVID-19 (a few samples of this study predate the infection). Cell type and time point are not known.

The CDR3 loop is CASSEGWSGGYEQYV. The CDR3, as DNA: TGTGCCAGCAGCGAGGGATGGAGCGGGGGCTACGAGCAGTACGTC. The gene calls are TRBV11-2 and TRBJ2-7; TRBD2 matches 8 bases. The CDR3 runs 15 residues. Germline V gene sequence: CDR1 SGHAT, CDR2 FQNNGV. J gave up 3 bases and V 5 bases, and 9 bases lay outside the gene matches.

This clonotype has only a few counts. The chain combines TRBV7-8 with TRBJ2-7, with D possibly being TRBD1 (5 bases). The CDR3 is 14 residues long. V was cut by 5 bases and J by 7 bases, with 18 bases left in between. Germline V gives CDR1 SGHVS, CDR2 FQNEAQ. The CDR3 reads CASSPLAGPREQYV. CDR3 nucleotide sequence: TGTGCCAGCAGCCCACTGGCAGGGCCTAGGGAGCAGTACGTC.

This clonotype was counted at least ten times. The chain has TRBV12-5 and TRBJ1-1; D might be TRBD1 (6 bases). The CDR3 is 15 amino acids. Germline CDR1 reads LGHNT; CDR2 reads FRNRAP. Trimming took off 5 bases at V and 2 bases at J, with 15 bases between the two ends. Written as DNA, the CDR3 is TGTGCTAGTGGTCTCCACAGGGATCTAAACACTGAAGCTTTCTTT. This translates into CASGLHRDLNTEAFF.

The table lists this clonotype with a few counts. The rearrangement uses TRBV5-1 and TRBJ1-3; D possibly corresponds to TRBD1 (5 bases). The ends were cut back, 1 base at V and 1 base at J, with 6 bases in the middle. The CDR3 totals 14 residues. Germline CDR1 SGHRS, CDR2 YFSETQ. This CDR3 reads CASSLTGSGNTIYF. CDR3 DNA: TGCGCCAGCAGCTTGACAGGTTCTGGAAACACCATATATTTT.

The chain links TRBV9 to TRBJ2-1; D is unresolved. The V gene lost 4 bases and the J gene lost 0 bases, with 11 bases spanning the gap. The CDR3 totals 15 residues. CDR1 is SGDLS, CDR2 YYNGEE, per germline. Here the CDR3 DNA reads TGTGCCAGCAGCACCCGATCTAGCTCCTACAATGAGCAGTTCTTC. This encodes CASSTRSSSYNEQFF.

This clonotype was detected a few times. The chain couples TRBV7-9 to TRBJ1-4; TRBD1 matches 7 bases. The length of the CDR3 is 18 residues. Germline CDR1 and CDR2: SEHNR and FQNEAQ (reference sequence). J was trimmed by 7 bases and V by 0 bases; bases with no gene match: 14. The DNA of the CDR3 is TGTGCCAGCAGCTTAGCGGGACAGTCGAGTCGTCCGGGTGAAAAACTGTTTTTT. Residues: CASSLAGQSSRPGEKLFF.

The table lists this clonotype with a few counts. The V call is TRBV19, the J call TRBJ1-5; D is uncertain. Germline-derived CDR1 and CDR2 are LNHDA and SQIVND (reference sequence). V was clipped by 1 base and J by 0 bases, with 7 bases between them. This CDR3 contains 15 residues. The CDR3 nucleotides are TGTGCCAGTAGTATAGGACGGGATAGCAATCAGCCCCAGCATTTT. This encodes CASSIGRDSNQPQHF.

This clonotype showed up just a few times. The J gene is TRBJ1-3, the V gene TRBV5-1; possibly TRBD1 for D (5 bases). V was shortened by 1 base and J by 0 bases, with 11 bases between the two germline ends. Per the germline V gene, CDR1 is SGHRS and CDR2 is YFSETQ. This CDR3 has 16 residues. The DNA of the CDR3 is TGCGCCAGCAGCTTGACCCTCGACAGCTCTGGAAACACCATATATTTT. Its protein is CASSLTLDSSGNTIYF.

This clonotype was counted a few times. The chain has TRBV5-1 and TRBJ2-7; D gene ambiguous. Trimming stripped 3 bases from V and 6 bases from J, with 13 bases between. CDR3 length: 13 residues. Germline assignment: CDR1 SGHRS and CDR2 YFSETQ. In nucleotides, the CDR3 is TGCGCCAGCAGCTGGACCTTTTCGGCCGAGCAGTACTTC. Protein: CASSWTFSAEQYF.

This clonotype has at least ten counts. The CDR3 sequence is CAISADRGPTDTQYF. In nucleotides, the CDR3 is TGTGCCATCAGTGCGGACAGGGGGCCCACAGATACGCAGTATTTT. The chain carries TRBV10-3 and TRBJ2-3, with TRBD1 identical over 11 bases. From germline, CDR1 is ENHRY and CDR2 SYGVKD. This CDR3 is 15 amino acids long. With V trimmed by 4 bases and J by 2 bases, 2 bases remained unmatched.

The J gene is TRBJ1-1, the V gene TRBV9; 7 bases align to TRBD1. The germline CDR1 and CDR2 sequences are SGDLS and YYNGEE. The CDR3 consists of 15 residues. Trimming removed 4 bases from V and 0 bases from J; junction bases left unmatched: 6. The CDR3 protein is CASSKEGAVNTEAFF. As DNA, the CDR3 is TGTGCCAGCAGCAAAGAGGGGGCGGTGAACACTGAAGCTTTCTTT.

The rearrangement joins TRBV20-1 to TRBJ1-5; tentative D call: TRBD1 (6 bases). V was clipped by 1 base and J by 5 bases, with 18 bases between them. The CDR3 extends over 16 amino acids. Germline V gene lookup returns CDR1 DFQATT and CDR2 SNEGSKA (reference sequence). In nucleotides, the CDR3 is TGCAGTGCTAGAGTATGGGGGGCTAACGGCGATCAGCCCCAGCATTTT. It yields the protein CSARVWGANGDQPQHF.

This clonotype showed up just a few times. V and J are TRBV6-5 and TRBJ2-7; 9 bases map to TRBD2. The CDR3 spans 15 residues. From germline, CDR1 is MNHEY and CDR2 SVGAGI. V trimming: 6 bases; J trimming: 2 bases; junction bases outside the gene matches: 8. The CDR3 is CASSRQRGVTYEQYF. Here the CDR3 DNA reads TGTGCCAGCAGCCGCCAGCGGGGGGTGACCTACGAGCAGTACTTC.

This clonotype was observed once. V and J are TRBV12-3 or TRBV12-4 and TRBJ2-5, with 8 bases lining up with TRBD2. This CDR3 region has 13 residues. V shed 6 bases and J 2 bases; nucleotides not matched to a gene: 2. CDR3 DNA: TGTGCCAGCAGACTAGCGGTACAAGAGACCCAGTACTTC. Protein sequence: CASRLAVQETQYF.

The CDR3 nucleotides are TGTGCCAGCACCATTGGAGGGGACACTGAAGCTTTCTTT. Amino acids: CASTIGGDTEAFF. This chain uses TRBV5-6 with TRBJ1-1; possible D gene TRBD1, 5 bases. Germline CDR1 and CDR2: SGHDT and YYEEEE. The germline V and J ends were trimmed by 6 bases and 3 bases, with 12 bases remaining between them. This CDR3 is built from 13 residues.

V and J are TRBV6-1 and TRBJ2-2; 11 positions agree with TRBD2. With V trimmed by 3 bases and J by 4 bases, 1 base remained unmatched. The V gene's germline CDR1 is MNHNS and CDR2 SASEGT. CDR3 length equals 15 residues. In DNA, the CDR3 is TGTGCCAGCAGTGAGGGACTAGCGGCCACCGGGGAGCTGTTTTTT. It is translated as CASSEGLAATGELFF.

CDR3: CASSLAGLVNTGELFF. The CDR3 DNA reads TGTGCCAGCAGCTTAGCGGGACTAGTAAACACCGGGGAGCTGTTTTTT. V is TRBV7-2 and J is TRBJ2-2; 8 bases fit TRBD2. J was trimmed by 2 bases and V by 0 bases; bases with no gene match: 2. Germline V gives CDR1 SGHTA, CDR2 FQGNSA. This CDR3 spans 16 amino acids.

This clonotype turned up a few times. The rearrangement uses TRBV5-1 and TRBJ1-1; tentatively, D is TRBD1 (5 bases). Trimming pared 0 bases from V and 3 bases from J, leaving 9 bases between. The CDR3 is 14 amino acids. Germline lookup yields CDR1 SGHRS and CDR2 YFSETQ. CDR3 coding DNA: TGCGCCAGCAGCTTGGTTCCGGGGGACACTGAAGCTTTCTTT. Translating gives CASSLVPGDTEAFF.

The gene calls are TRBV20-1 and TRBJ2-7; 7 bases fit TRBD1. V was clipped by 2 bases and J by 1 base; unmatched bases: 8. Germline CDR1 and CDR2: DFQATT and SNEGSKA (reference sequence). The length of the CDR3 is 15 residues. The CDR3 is CSARKGQYRSYEQYF. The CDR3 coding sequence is TGCAGTGCTAGAAAGGGACAGTACCGTTCCTACGAGCAGTACTTC.

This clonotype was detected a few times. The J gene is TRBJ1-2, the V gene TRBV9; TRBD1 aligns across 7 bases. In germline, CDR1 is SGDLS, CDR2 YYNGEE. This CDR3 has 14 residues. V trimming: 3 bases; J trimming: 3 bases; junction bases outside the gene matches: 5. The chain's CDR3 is CASSAGGYDYGYTF. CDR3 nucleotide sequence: TGTGCCAGCAGCGCAGGGGGATACGACTATGGCTACACCTTC.

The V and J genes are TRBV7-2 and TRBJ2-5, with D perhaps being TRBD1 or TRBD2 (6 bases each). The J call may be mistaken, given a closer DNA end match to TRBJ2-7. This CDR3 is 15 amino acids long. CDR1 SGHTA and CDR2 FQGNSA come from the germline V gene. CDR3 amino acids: CASSPSQGRLGEQYF. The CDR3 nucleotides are TGTGCCAGCAGTCCGTCTCAGGGGAGGTTAGGCGAGCAGTACTTC.

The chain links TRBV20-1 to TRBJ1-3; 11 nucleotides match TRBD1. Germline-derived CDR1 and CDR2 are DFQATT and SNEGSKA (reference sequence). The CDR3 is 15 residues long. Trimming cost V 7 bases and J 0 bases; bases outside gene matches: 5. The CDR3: CSGGDRGTSGNTIYF. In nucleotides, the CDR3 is TGCAGTGGTGGGGACAGGGGGACCTCTGGAAACACCATATATTTT.

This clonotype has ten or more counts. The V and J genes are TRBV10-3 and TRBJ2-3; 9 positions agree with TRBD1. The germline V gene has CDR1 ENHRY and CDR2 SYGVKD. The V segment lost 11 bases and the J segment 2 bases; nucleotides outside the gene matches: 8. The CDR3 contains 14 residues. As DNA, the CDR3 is TGTGCCTCGAAGGGACAGGGACCCACAGATACGCAGTATTTT. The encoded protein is CASKGQGPTDTQYF.